The rows below give T cell receptor beta chains drawn from one sample of a study of T-cell memory formation after mild COVID-19. TCRdb reprocessed the 5' RACE reads with MiXCR, giving one entry per CDR3 protein. The profile shows about 110,000 distinct CDR3 sequences, approximately 15% of them singletons. Sequencing was performed on PBMCs or a T cell subset sorted from them (not recorded which). These receptor sequences come from an adult woman who had mild COVID-19 (a few samples of this study predate the infection). Cell type and time point are not known. Each CDR3 is given with its conserved first and last residue. The D gene is left open where the match is weak. Size values are once, few and many counts, or a class for expanded clones, and some rows have none.

.	TRBV7-9	.	TRBJ2-1	TGTGCCAGCAGCCCCCCCAGCACCAATGAGCAGTTCTTC	CASSPPSTNEQFF
.	TRBV13	few	TRBJ2-5	TGTGCCAGCAGCTTATGGAGTGCCGAGACCCAGTACTTC	CASSLWSAETQYF
.	TRBV15	few	TRBJ2-2	TGTGCCACGACAGGGACTGGCACCGGGGAGCTGTTTTTT	CATTGTGTGELFF
TRBD1	TRBV11-3	few	TRBJ2-7	TGTGCCAGCAGCCCCCGGACAGGAGGATTATTTTCCTACGAGCAGTACTTC	CASSPRTGGLFSYEQYF
TRBD2	TRBV6-5	.	TRBJ2-1	TGTGCCAGCAGACCCGCGGGAGGGGGTTACAATGAGCAGTTCTTC	CASRPAGGGYNEQFF
.	TRBV12-3/TRBV12-4	.	TRBJ1-5	TGTGCCAGCGAGATGGGAGGGGGGCCCCAGCATTTT	CASEMGGGPQHF
TRBD2	TRBV12-3/TRBV12-4	many	TRBJ2-5	TGTGCCAGCAGTTTCCTAGCGGGGGCATCCACCCAGTACTTC	CASSFLAGASTQYF
TRBD1	TRBV7-9	.	TRBJ1-1	TGTGCCAGCAGCCACACGGGACAGGGGTACACTGAAGCTTTCTTT	CASSHTGQGYTEAFF
.	TRBV30	.	TRBJ2-7	TGTGCCTGGAGTGTAGCTTCGTGGGAGCAGTACTTC	CAWSVASWEQYF
.	TRBV7-7	.	TRBJ2-2	TGTGCTACCCGAGGACAGTCGAACACCGGGGAGCTGTTTTTT	CATRGQSNTGELFF
.	TRBV6-6	.	TRBJ2-7	TGTGCCAGCAGTTACTCTAGGGACACTCCCAAATACGAGCAGTACTTC	CASSYSRDTPKYEQYF
TRBD2	TRBV2	.	TRBJ2-1	TGTGCCAGCAGTGTACTAGCGAGCTCCTACAATGAGCAGTTCTTC	CASSVLASSYNEQFF
.	TRBV9	.	TRBJ2-3	TGTGCCAGCAGCCAAGGGGGTTCGAGCACAGATACGCAGTATTTT	CASSQGGSSTDTQYF
.	TRBV5-1	.	TRBJ2-7	TGCGCCAGCAGCGACTACTACGAGCAGTACTTC	CASSDYYEQYF
.	TRBV2	few	TRBJ1-2	TGTGCCAGCAGTGATCGCCCGCAGGGACAAACATATGGCTACACCTTC	CASSDRPQGQTYGYTF
.	TRBV20-1	.	TRBJ2-7	TGCAGTGCTAGAGCGCCGAGGAGCAGCTACGAGCAGTACTTC	CSARAPRSSYEQYF
.	TRBV6-5	many	TRBJ1-1	TGTGCCAGCAGCTTAACGCAGAGACGCACTGAAGCTTTCTTT	CASSLTQRRTEAFF
.	TRBV27	few	TRBJ2-3	TGTGCCAGCAGTTTCGGAGGATCAGATACGCAGTATTTT	CASSFGGSDTQYF
TRBD1	TRBV4-1	few	TRBJ1-1	TGCGCCAGCAGCCAAGGATACCTCCGGGACAGGGGGTTTTTGAACACTGAAGCTTTCTTT	CASSQGYLRDRGFLNTEAFF
.	TRBV7-9	.	TRBJ2-1	TGTGCCAGCAGCTTAAGGACATCGGCTGAGCAGTTCTTC	CASSLRTSAEQFF
TRBD2	TRBV4-3	medium-sized	TRBJ2-1	TGCGCCAGCAGCCAAGATCATGAGACTAGCGCGTACAATGAGCAGTTCTTC	CASSQDHETSAYNEQFF
TRBD2	TRBV7-2	few	TRBJ2-1	TGTGCCAGCAGCTCCGGGACTAGCCTACCTTCAGAGCAGTTCTTC	CASSSGTSLPSEQFF
.	TRBV3-1	.	TRBJ1-2	TGTGCCAGCAGCCAAACAGAGCACGCTAACTATGGCTACACCTTC	CASSQTEHANYGYTF
.	TRBV19	few	TRBJ2-2	TGTGCCAGTACCGAAACCGGGACTAACACCGGGGAGCTGTTTTTT	CASTETGTNTGELFF
.	TRBV4-2	.	TRBJ2-1	TGTGCCAGCAGCCAAGATCGGAGTTGGGACTCCTACAATGAGCAGTTCTTC	CASSQDRSWDSYNEQFF
.	TRBV12-3/TRBV12-4	few	TRBJ1-1	TGTGCCAGCAGTTTGGAGGCTACGAACACTGAAGCTTTCTTT	CASSLEATNTEAFF
.	TRBV19	.	TRBJ1-5	TGTGCCAGTAGTACAAGTGTCCTTCAGCCCCAGCATTTT	CASSTSVLQPQHF
TRBD1	TRBV19	.	TRBJ2-7	TGTGCCAGTAGTACCGGGACAGGGGCCTTTGAGCAGTACTTC	CASSTGTGAFEQYF
TRBD1	TRBV5-1	many	TRBJ2-3	TGCGCCAGCAGTTCCCAGGACAGGGAAGGCACAGATACGCAGTATTTT	CASSSQDREGTDTQYF
TRBD1	TRBV12-3/TRBV12-4	.	TRBJ2-1	TGTGCCAGCAGTTTTGCCGACAGGGGCGATGAGCAGTTCTTC	CASSFADRGDEQFF
TRBD2	TRBV7-9	few	TRBJ2-2	TGTGCCAGCAGCCCCGGAGCTAGCGGACACACCGGGGAGCTGTTTTTT	CASSPGASGHTGELFF
.	TRBV27	.	TRBJ2-1	TGTGCCAGCAGTTTACACCCGAGCTCCTACAATGAGCAGTTCTTC	CASSLHPSSYNEQFF
TRBD1	TRBV7-9	.	TRBJ2-1	TGTGCCAGCAGCTCGACGGACAGGGCCTACAATGAGCAGTTCTTC	CASSSTDRAYNEQFF
.	TRBV20-1	.	TRBJ2-1	TGCAGTGCTAGAGAGAGGGAAAATGAGCAGTTCTTC	CSARERENEQFF
TRBD1	TRBV4-1	few	TRBJ1-1	TGCGCCAGCAGCCAAGATCGACAGGGGCAAAATACTGAAGCTTTCTTT	CASSQDRQGQNTEAFF
.	TRBV5-5	.	TRBJ2-1	TGTGCCAGCAGCTTTCCCGGAGTAGCGTATACTTCCATGTCCTACAATGAGCAGTTCTTC	CASSFPGVAYTSMSYNEQFF
.	TRBV7-8	few	TRBJ2-2	TGTGCCAGCAGCTTATACCCCCGGGACTTGATGAACGGGGAGCTGTTTTTT	CASSLYPRDLMNGELFF
.	TRBV19	.	TRBJ2-3	TGTGCCAGTAGTATAGTGGGGACTCGCGGCGCAGATACGCAGTATTTT	CASSIVGTRGADTQYF
TRBD2	TRBV11-3	few	TRBJ2-1	TGTGCCAGCAGCTCGTACCGGGAGGCGGAGGTGGATGAGCAGTTCTTC	CASSSYREAEVDEQFF
.	TRBV7-2	.	TRBJ1-1	TGTGCCAGCAGCTTAGTCCGACAAGCTTTCTTT	CASSLVRQAFF
TRBD1	TRBV4-3	few	TRBJ2-1	TGCGCCAGCAGCCAGGGGACAGGCTCTTACAATGAGCAGTTCTTC	CASSQGTGSYNEQFF